This TCR beta chain was observed in a study of blood T cell repertoires in COVID-19. There are 14 residues in the CDR3. Germline CDR1 reads MNHEY; CDR2 reads SVGAGI. Trimming at V came to 11 bases and at J to 2 bases, leaving 3 bases not matched to a gene. Clones were read by immunoSEQ multiplex PCR, and TCRdb kept only the in-frame ones, dropping some. The repertoire has over 300,000 clones, 70% to 90% of them found once; the top ten carry about 9.4%. Ages ranged from 18 to 89 years, with residence in approximately 25 US areas. Clinical history reported by participants formed the basis on which cohorts were assigned.

The sequence came from a woman between 18 and 29 years old who had recovered from COVID-19. The chain uses TRBV6-5 and TRBJ2-6; 10 bases are a match to TRBD1. The sequencing input was PBMCs or T cells enriched from blood (not recorded which). Here the CDR3 reads CARGQGAGANVLTF. The DNA of the CDR3 is TGTGCCCGCGGACAGGGGGCTGGGGCCAACGTCCTGACTTTC.